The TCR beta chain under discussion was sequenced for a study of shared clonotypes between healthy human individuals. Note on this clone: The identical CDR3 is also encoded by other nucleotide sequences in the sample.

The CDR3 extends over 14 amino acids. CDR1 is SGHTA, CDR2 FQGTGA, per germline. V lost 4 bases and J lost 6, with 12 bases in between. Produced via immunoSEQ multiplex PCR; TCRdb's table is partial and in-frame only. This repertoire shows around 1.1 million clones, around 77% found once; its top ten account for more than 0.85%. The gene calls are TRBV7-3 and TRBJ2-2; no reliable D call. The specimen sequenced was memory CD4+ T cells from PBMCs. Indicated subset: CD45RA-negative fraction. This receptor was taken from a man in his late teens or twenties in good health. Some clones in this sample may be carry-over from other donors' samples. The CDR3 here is CASSSQTGAGELFF. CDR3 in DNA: TGTGCCAGCAGCTCGCAAACTGGGGCCGGGGAGCTGTTTTTT.